One T cell receptor beta chain is described in this entry. Its target is not known. Trimming pared 3 bases from V and 0 bases from J, leaving 6 bases between. CDR1 is KGHSH and CDR2 is LQKENI in the germline V gene. The CDR3 contains 15 residues. The data belong to a study of shared clonotypes between healthy human individuals. Findings of the study overall: Around 5% was the fraction of naive CD4 clonotypes found shared across a few donors. The generation probabilities recorded for non-shared clonotypes fell below those of clonotypes shared by all four donors.

This table comes from immunoSEQ multiplex PCR, and its TCRdb copy is limited to in-frame clones, with some not included. This sample carries about 1.5 million clones, approximately 96% of them seen once, and the ten largest clones take approximately 1.1%. Within Nashville, Tennessee resided all donors, each a Caucasian adult. CD45RA+ naive and CD45RA-negative memory subsets were separated from CD4+ cells. This clonotype originated in a man younger than 40 in good health. The chain couples TRBV18 to TRBJ2-6, with no clear D. The sequencing sample was made of naive CD4+ T cells sorted from blood. Described subset: CD45RA+ positively selected. DNA for the CDR3: TGTGCCAGCTCACCCGAGCCCTCTGGGGCCAACGTCCTGACTTTC. Amino acid sequence: CASSPEPSGANVLTF.